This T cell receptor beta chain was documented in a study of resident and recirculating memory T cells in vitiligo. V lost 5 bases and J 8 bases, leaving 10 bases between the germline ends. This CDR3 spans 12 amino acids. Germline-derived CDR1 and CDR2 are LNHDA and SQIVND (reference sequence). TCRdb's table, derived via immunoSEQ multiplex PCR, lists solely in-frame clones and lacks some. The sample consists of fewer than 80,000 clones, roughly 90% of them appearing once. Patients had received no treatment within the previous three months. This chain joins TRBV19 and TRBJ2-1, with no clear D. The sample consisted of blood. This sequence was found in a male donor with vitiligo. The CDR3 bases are TGTGCCAGTAGTCCCGACTGGGATGAGCAGTTCTTC. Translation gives CASSPDWDEQFF.